The 9 T cell receptor beta chains below come from one sample, sequenced in a study of cytomegalovirus exposure and HLA in healthy donors. PCR was performed using 60 Vbeta and 13 Jbeta primers. This table comes from immunoSEQ multiplex PCR, and its TCRdb copy is limited to in-frame clones, with some not included. The top ten clones hold 1.5% to 2% of a sample with 150,000 to 200,000 clones, roughly 70% of them seen once. Sequencing was performed on PBMCs. The source of these receptors is a woman in her thirties in good health and CMV-seronegative.

The CDR3 here is CASSSPPGSGAYNEQFF. The CDR3 nucleotides read TGCGCCAGCAGCTCCCCTCCAGGAAGCGGGGCCTACAATGAGCAGTTCTTC. The chain is built from TRBV5-1 and TRBJ2-1; 7 nucleotides align to TRBD2. With 3 bases clipped from V and 2 bases from J, the junction kept 11 bases outside the gene matches. This CDR3 contains 17 residues. Germline V lookup: CDR1 SGHRS, CDR2 YFSETQ.

V is TRBV18 and J is TRBJ2-7, with 7 bases matching TRBD1. With 0 bases clipped from V and 5 bases from J, the junction kept 7 bases outside the gene matches. Looked up from germline, CDR1 is KGHSH and CDR2 is LQKENI. This CDR3 contains 15 residues. The CDR3 region has the DNA TGTGCCAGCTCACCACCGGGAAGGGGGCCCAACGAGCAGTACTTC. Its protein is CASSPPGRGPNEQYF. The full variable domain, rest sourced from reference TRBV18 and TRBJ2-7, is NAGVMQNPRHLVRRRGQEARLRCSPMKGHSHVYWYRQLPEEGLKFMVYLQKENIIDESGMPKERFSAEFPKEGPSILRIQQVVRGDSAAYFCASSPPGRGPNEQYFGPGTRLTVT.

The chain couples TRBV19 to TRBJ2-7; TRBD2 matches at 11 bases. V lost 3 bases and J lost 5; bases outside the gene matches: 6. The CDR3 loop spans 15 amino acids. Germline CDR1 is LNHDA and CDR2 is SQIVND (reference sequence). The CDR3 spells CASSMVAGGVHEQYF. CDR3 sequence (DNA): TGTGCCAGTAGTATGGTAGCGGGGGGGGTGCACGAGCAGTACTTC.

This rearrangement joins TRBV11-3 to TRBJ1-1; maybe TRBD1 (5 bases). Looked up from germline, CDR1 is SGHNT and CDR2 is YENEEA. Trimming left V 1 base short and J 3 bases short, with 12 bases between. The CDR3 has 15 amino acids. The CDR3 loop is CASSLGQAQDTEAFF. DNA for the CDR3: TGTGCCAGCAGCTTAGGTCAGGCACAGGACACTGAAGCTTTCTTT.

This chain connects TRBV5-1 to TRBJ2-7; D may be TRBD2 (5 bases). V gave up 6 bases and J gave up 4 bases, with 11 bases separating them. The CDR3 length is 12 residues. Germline CDR1 is SGHRS and CDR2 is YFSETQ. The CDR3, as DNA: TGCGCCAGCAAGAGTAGCGCTTACGAGCAGTACTTC. Residues: CASKSSAYEQYF. Full variable domain (remainder filled in from reference TRBV5-1 and TRBJ2-7): KAGVTQTPRYLIKTRGQQVTLSCSPISGHRSVSWYQQTPGQGLQFLFEYFSETQRNKGNFPGRFSGRQFSNSRSEMNVSTLELGDSALYLCASKSSAYEQYFGPGTRLTVT.

CDR3: CASRPGLAGYEQYF. The CDR3 nucleotides are TGTGCCAGCAGGCCGGGACTAGCGGGCTACGAGCAGTACTTC. This chain joins TRBV2 and TRBJ2-7; 12 nucleotides line up with TRBD2. V shed 6 bases, J shed 3 bases, and the junction held 3 bases outside the gene matches. Germline V lookup: CDR1 SNHLY, CDR2 FYNNEI. The CDR3 runs to 14 residues.

This chain uses TRBV9 with TRBJ2-2; 8 bases agree with TRBD1. CDR1 and CDR2 from the germline V gene are SGDLS and YYNGEE. V trimming: 4 bases; J trimming: 4 bases; junction bases outside the gene matches: 9. This CDR3 is built from 16 residues. CDR3 loop: CASSPRTGRGTGELFF. CDR3 bases: TGTGCCAGCAGCCCCCGGACAGGGAGAGGCACCGGGGAGCTGTTTTTT.

The chain is built from TRBV18 and TRBJ2-7; 9 positions match TRBD1. Germline V gene data show CDR1 as KGHSH and CDR2 as LQKENI. The CDR3 runs 15 residues. V dropped 1 base and J dropped 5; count of bases not matched to a gene: 6. The CDR3 region is CASSPLGQGSHEQYF. For the CDR3, the DNA is TGTGCCAGCTCACCACTCGGACAGGGGAGCCACGAGCAGTACTTC.

The chain carries TRBV7-9 and TRBJ1-2, with no clear D. Trimming stripped 5 bases from V and 4 bases from J, with 20 bases between. The CDR3 is 16 amino acids. Germline CDR1 SEHNR, CDR2 FQNEAQ (reference sequence). CDR3 loop: CASSDTNRREVYGYTF. The DNA for the CDR3 is TGTGCCAGCAGCGATACAAACCGACGGGAAGTCTATGGCTACACCTTC.